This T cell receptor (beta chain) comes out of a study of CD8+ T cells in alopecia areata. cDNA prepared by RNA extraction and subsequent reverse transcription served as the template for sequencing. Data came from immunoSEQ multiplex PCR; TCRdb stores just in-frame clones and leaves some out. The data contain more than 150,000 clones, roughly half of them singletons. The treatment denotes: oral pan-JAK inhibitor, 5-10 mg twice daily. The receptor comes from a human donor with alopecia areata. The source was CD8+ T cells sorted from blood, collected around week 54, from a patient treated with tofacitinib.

This CDR3 reads CASSTLSTGELFF. DNA for the CDR3: TGTGCCAGCAGCACCCTTTCCACCGGGGAGCTGTTTTTT. The genes are TRBV7-9 and TRBJ2-2; D is uncertain. Germline V gene sequence: CDR1 SEHNR, CDR2 FQNEAQ (reference sequence). V shed 5 bases and J shed 4 bases, with 8 bases lying between them. The length of the CDR3 is 13 residues.